A selection of T cell receptor beta chains follows, all from one sample in a study of regulatory T cells in long-lasting Graves disease. TCRdb analysed the multiplex PCR reads with MiXCR anew, one entry per CDR3 protein. The table has approximately 400,000 distinct CDR3 sequences, around 16% seen once. A further study also used this sample, focusing on T cells in Graves' hyperthyroidism and ophthalmopathy.

Sample: peripheral blood mononuclear cells (PBMCs), taken at new diagnosis, from a patient treated with antithyroid drugs. These receptor sequences come from a woman in her forties with Graves disease. Each CDR3 is given with its conserved first and last residue. D genes are given only for firm matches. The size entry is marked missing in some rows and otherwise reads once, few, many or a size class.

TRBD2,19,TRBV20-1,TRBJ2-3,few,TGCAGTGCTAGACCACCGGGACTAGCGGGACACACTAGCACAGATACGCAGTATTTT,CSARPPGLAGHTSTDTQYF
TRBD1,12,TRBV20-1,TRBJ2-7,few,TGCAGTGCTGGGACAGGGTGGAACGAGCAGTACTTC,CSAGTGWNEQYF
TRBD1,15,TRBV20-1,TRBJ2-7,few,TGCAGTGCTAGAGATGGGCAGGGGGCGCGGTACGAGCAGTACTTC,CSARDGQGARYEQYF
NA,12,TRBV6-2/TRBV6-3,TRBJ2-5,NA,TGTGCCAGCAGCCTATCTAACAGGGACCAGTACTTC,CASSLSNRDQYF
NA,18,TRBV10-3,TRBJ2-2,few,TGTGCCATCAGTGCCCCTAGGAATATCGGGAGAGACACCGGGGAGCTGTTTTTT,CAISAPRNIGRDTGELFF
TRBD1,14,TRBV19,TRBJ1-5,many,TGTGCCAGTTCCGGGACAGGGTCTAGTCAGCCCCAGCATTTT,CASSGTGSSQPQHF
NA,13,TRBV5-6,TRBJ2-2,few,TGTGCCAGCAGCTTGTGGGGGGCCGGGGAGCTGTTTTTT,CASSLWGAGELFF
NA,11,TRBV12-3/TRBV12-4,TRBJ1-1,many,TGTGCCAGCAGTTTTGGGACGCATCCTTTCTTT,CASSFGTHPFF
NA,15,TRBV7-2,TRBJ2-6,few,TGTGCCAGCAGGTCCCGGCTGGCTGGGGCCAACGTCCTGACTTTC,CASRSRLAGANVLTF
TRBD1,15,TRBV27,TRBJ2-1,many,TGTGCCAGCAGTTCAGACAGGGGGCCGTACAATGAGCAGTTCTTC,CASSSDRGPYNEQFF
NA,12,TRBV28,TRBJ2-7,many,TGTGCCAGCAGTTTAAATTATAAGGAGCAGTACTTC,CASSLNYKEQYF
NA,14,TRBV30,TRBJ1-6,NA,TGTGCCTGGAGTGTAGAGATCTATAATTCACCCCTCCACTTT,CAWSVEIYNSPLHF
NA,17,TRBV12-3/TRBV12-4,TRBJ1-1,many,TGTGCCAGCTCCCTTTCCCTTGGGGGAGGGGGGAACACTGAAGCTTTCTTT,CASSLSLGGGGNTEAFF
TRBD2,16,TRBV2,TRBJ2-5,many,TGTGCCAGCAGTAAGGAAGGACTAGCGGGATTAGAGACCCAGTACTTC,CASSKEGLAGLETQYF
TRBD2,18,TRBV6-1,TRBJ2-6,many,TGTGCCAGCAGGGACCGACTAGCGGGAGTGTCAGGGGCCAACGTCCTGACTTTC,CASRDRLAGVSGANVLTF
TRBD1,16,TRBV28,TRBJ1-6,many,TGTGCCAGCAGCCGACAGGGAACTAGGGCTAATTCACCCCTCCACTTT,CASSRQGTRANSPLHF
TRBD1,13,TRBV28,TRBJ1-1,many,TGTGCCAGCAGTACCGGGACAGGCTTAGGGCCTTTCTTT,CASSTGTGLGPFF
NA,13,TRBV12-3/TRBV12-4,TRBJ2-1,NA,TGTGCCAGCAGTAGGGTCTCCTACAATGAGCAGTTCTTC,CASSRVSYNEQFF
TRBD1,15,TRBV4-1,TRBJ2-7,NA,TGCGCCAGCAGCCATACCGGGACAGGGCCCTACGAGCAGTACTTC,CASSHTGTGPYEQYF
TRBD1,14,TRBV24-1,TRBJ2-3,few,TGTGCCACAGCGACCGGGACAGCCACAGATACGCAGTATTTT,CATATGTATDTQYF
TRBD1,14,TRBV12-3/TRBV12-4,TRBJ2-5,many,TGTGCCAGCAGTGTAACAGGGGTTGGAGAGACCCAGTACTTC,CASSVTGVGETQYF
NA,13,TRBV28,TRBJ2-1,many,TGTGCCAGCGGATGGGGGTCCTACAATGAGCAGTTCTTC,CASGWGSYNEQFF
TRBD2,16,TRBV27,TRBJ2-2,NA,TGTGCCACACGGCAGGGACTAGCGGAGGGGTTCGGGGAGCTGTTTTTT,CATRQGLAEGFGELFF
NA,15,TRBV5-1,TRBJ2-1,NA,TGCGCCAGCAGCTTGGTGGGTGGGTTCGGCAATGAGCAGTTCTTC,CASSLVGGFGNEQFF
TRBD1,16,TRBV4-1,TRBJ1-5,NA,TGCGCCAGCAGCCCCGTCCCAGGGGGGACTGATCAGCCCCAGCATTTT,CASSPVPGGTDQPQHF
NA,15,TRBV7-2,TRBJ2-3,many,TGTGCCAGCAGCCGGGGACCCCGGGCGGTAGATACGCAGTATTTT,CASSRGPRAVDTQYF
NA,11,TRBV12-3/TRBV12-4,TRBJ1-1,many,TGTGCCAGCAAACAGATGACTGAAGCTTTCTTT,CASKQMTEAFF
TRBD2,18,TRBV20-1,TRBJ2-3,NA,TGCAGTGCTACCCCCCTGGGGGGTAGCGGGACCGCCGCAGATACGCAGTATTTT,CSATPLGGSGTAADTQYF
NA,15,TRBV9,TRBJ2-1,NA,TGTGCCAGCAGCGTGGCTAGCCAATCCTACAATGAGCAGTTCTTC,CASSVASQSYNEQFF
NA,15,TRBV13,TRBJ2-5,many,TGTGCCAGCAGCTTAATAGCGGAGCCCTGGGAGACCCAGTACTTC,CASSLIAEPWETQYF
TRBD2,14,TRBV5-1,TRBJ2-2,many,TGCGCCAGCAGCTCTAGCGGGAGCACCGGGGAGCTGTTTTTT,CASSSSGSTGELFF
NA,11,TRBV11-2,TRBJ1-2,many,TGTGCCAGCCGCGGTAACTATGGCTACACCTTC,CASRGNYGYTF
TRBD2,16,TRBV30,TRBJ2-5,few,TGTGCCTGGAGTTCTATGGGACTAGCTAAAGGGAGCACCCAGTACTTC,CAWSSMGLAKGSTQYF
TRBD1,15,TRBV30,TRBJ2-1,few,TGTGCCTGGAGTCCCGTCAGGGGGCCTTACAATGAGCAGTTCTTC,CAWSPVRGPYNEQFF
NA,14,TRBV6-2/TRBV6-3,TRBJ2-7,many,TGTGCCAGCAGTTTGGAGGGACAGACACCCGGCGAGTACTTC,CASSLEGQTPGEYF
TRBD1,15,TRBV19,TRBJ1-2,NA,TGTGCCAGTAGACGGACCCTCGGGACAGGGCACGGCTACACCTTC,CASRRTLGTGHGYTF
TRBD2,17,TRBV27,TRBJ2-1,many,TGTGCCAGCAGTTGGGGACTAGCGGGAGTCTTCTACAATGAGCAGTTCTTC,CASSWGLAGVFYNEQFF
TRBD1,11,TRBV10-3,TRBJ1-5,many,TGTGCCATATCTTCCGGACAGGACCAGCATTTT,CAISSGQDQHF
NA,15,TRBV7-9,TRBJ1-2,many,TGTGCCAGCAGCGGTGCGGGGGAAGTGAACTATGGCTACACCTTC,CASSGAGEVNYGYTF
TRBD1,15,TRBV11-2,TRBJ2-4,many,TGTGCCAGCAGCTTAGACTGGGACAGGGGGGACATTCAGTACTTC,CASSLDWDRGDIQYF
TRBD1,15,TRBV28,TRBJ2-7,many,TGTGCCAGCAGTCCTCCGGGACAGGCCTTTGGGGAGCAGTACTTC,CASSPPGQAFGEQYF
TRBD2,20,TRBV14,TRBJ2-2,NA,TGTGCCAGCAGCCGCGCTAGCGGGAGGGCCCCGGGTCCCGACACCGGGGAGCTGTTTTTT,CASSRASGRAPGPDTGELFF
NA,14,TRBV6-1,TRBJ1-5,few,TGTGCCAGCAATGAGCTTTTTCGGGGTCAGCCCCAGCATTTT,CASNELFRGQPQHF
TRBD1,16,TRBV5-1,TRBJ1-4,few,TGCGCCAGCAGCTTGGCCCCTACAGGGGCGGGTGAAAAACTGTTTTTT,CASSLAPTGAGEKLFF
NA,13,TRBV29-1,TRBJ2-3,many,TGCAGCGTTGATTCAGAAAGCACAGATACGCAGTATTTT,CSVDSESTDTQYF
NA,13,TRBV30,TRBJ2-7,many,TGTGCCTGGAGTCAGGACAACGACTACGAGCAGTACTTC,CAWSQDNDYEQYF
NA,12,TRBV3-1,TRBJ2-7,NA,TGTGCCAGCAGCCGGGGCCCTACAGAGCAGTACTTC,CASSRGPTEQYF
TRBD1,16,TRBV20-1,TRBJ2-6,few,TGCAGTGCTAGAGGGACAGGGGGCGCTGGGGCCAACGTCCTGACTTTC,CSARGTGGAGANVLTF
NA,14,TRBV2,TRBJ1-5,many,TGTGCCAGCACCGGGGGGGGGTACAATCAGCCCCAGCATTTT,CASTGGGYNQPQHF